Below are 21 T cell receptor beta chains sequenced from a single sample in a study of T cells in Graves' hyperthyroidism and ophthalmopathy. The CDR3 regions of TCR beta were amplified from RNA transcripts. TCR CDR3 underwent first-round RT-PCR with the HTBI primer set. Using its own MiXCR run on the multiplex PCR reads, TCRdb lists one record per CDR3 protein. The repertoire holds about 700,000 distinct CDR3 sequences, with approximately 14% as singletons. What was sequenced was blood. The receptors originated from a woman aged 18-29 years with Graves' hyperthyroidism.

This clonotype was seen at least ten times. The genes are TRBV2 and TRBJ2-3; D uncertain. V gave up 7 bases and J gave up 2 bases, with 16 bases separating them. The CDR3 sequence is 15 residues long. The germline V gene encodes CDR1 SNHLY and CDR2 FYNNEI. CDR3 in amino acids: CASKWLPMDTDTQYF. The CDR3 DNA reads as TGTGCCAGCAAATGGCTGCCGATGGACACAGATACGCAGTATTTT.

The gene calls are TRBV20-1 and TRBJ2-1, with D possibly matching TRBD1 (6 bases). CDR1 DFQATT and CDR2 SNEGSKA come from the germline V gene (reference sequence). The V and J ends lost 7 bases and 0 bases respectively, with 13 bases between them. CDR3 length equals 14 residues. The CDR3: CSVEGHSSYNEQFF. The DNA for the CDR3 is TGCAGTGTTGAGGGACACAGCTCCTACAATGAGCAGTTCTTC.

This clonotype has ten or more counts. This chain links TRBV5-1 with TRBJ2-4; maybe TRBD1 (6 bases). The CDR3 covers 18 residues. Germline V gene sequence: CDR1 SGHRS, CDR2 YFSETQ. Trimming shortened V by 4 bases and J by 0 bases, and 20 bases separated the two germline ends. CDR3 loop: CASSVSGAPYIAKNIQYF. In nucleotides, the CDR3 is TGCGCCAGCAGCGTCTCAGGGGCGCCATACATAGCCAAAAACATTCAGTACTTC. Full variable domain (rest looked up from reference TRBV5-1 and TRBJ2-4): KAGVTQTPRYLIKTRGQQVTLSCSPISGHRSVSWYQQTPGQGLQFLFEYFSETQRNKGNFPGRFSGRQFSNSRSEMNVSTLELGDSALYLCASSVSGAPYIAKNIQYFGAGTRLSVL.

This clonotype was seen repeatedly, ten times or more. This chain joins TRBV20-1 and TRBJ2-7; D may match TRBD1 or TRBD2 (6 bases each). There are 14 residues in the CDR3. The V end lost 2 bases, the J end lost 2 bases, and 13 bases lay between the germline ends. From germline, CDR1 is DFQATT and CDR2 SNEGSKA (reference sequence). The CDR3 spells CSARNLGGPYEQYF. The DNA of the CDR3 is TGCAGTGCTAGAAATCTCGGGGGCCCCTACGAGCAGTACTTC.

The chain couples TRBV14 to TRBJ1-2; D gene ambiguous. V lost 1 base and J 8 bases, leaving 17 bases between the germline ends. The CDR3 length is 15 residues. CDR1 is SGHDN and CDR2 is FVKESK in the germline V gene. In DNA form, the CDR3 reads TGTGCCAGCAGCCAAGTGGACGGATTATCTGGGGGCTACACCTTC. It specifies CASSQVDGLSGGYTF.

Notes on this clonotype: With a much larger clone just one base away, this may be a read error. The chain links TRBV11-2 to TRBJ2-5, with 8 bases lining up with TRBD2. The CDR3 runs to 17 residues. CDR1 and CDR2 from the germline V gene are SGHAT and FQNNGV. The CDR3 DNA follows: TGTACCAGCAGCTTATTTCCTAGCGGGTCCGTGGGAGAGACCCAGTACTTC. It yields the protein CTSSLFPSGSVGETQYF.

V is TRBV6-1 and J is TRBJ2-4; no clear D. The CDR3 has 13 residues. CDR1 and CDR2 from the germline V gene are MNHNS and SASEGT. The V end was cut by 7 bases, the J end by 4 bases, with 11 bases between. The CDR3 region is CASNDNRKNIQYF. CDR3 nucleotides: TGTGCCAGCAACGACAATCGAAAAAACATTCAGTACTTC.

This clonotype was found a few times. J is TRBJ2-7 and V is TRBV13; no clear D gene. Per germline, CDR1 PRHDT and CDR2 FYEKMQ (reference sequence). The CDR3 loop spans 14 amino acids. V was clipped by 0 bases and J by 2 bases, with 8 bases between them. This chain's CDR3 is CASSLGLQPYEQYF. The CDR3 nucleotides read TGTGCCAGCAGCTTAGGACTTCAACCCTACGAGCAGTACTTC. Drawing the rest from reference TRBV13 and TRBJ2-7, the complete variable domain is AAGVIQSPRHLIKEKRETATLKCYPIPRHDTVYWYQQGPGQDPQFLISFYEKMQSDKGSIPDRFSAQQFSDYHSELNMSSLELGDSALYFCASSLGLQPYEQYFGPGTRLTVT.

This clonotype was counted ten times or more. This chain uses TRBV28 with TRBJ2-7; D ambiguous. Trimming left V 8 bases short and J 2 bases short, with 7 bases between. This CDR3 comprises 11 residues. Germline lookup yields CDR1 MDHEN and CDR2 SYDVKM. The CDR3 region is CASGPPYEQYF. The CDR3 DNA sequence: TGTGCCAGCGGGCCCCCCTACGAGCAGTACTTC. The variable domain in full, completed from reference TRBV28 and TRBJ2-7, reads DVKVTQSSRYLVKRTGEKVFLECVQDMDHENMFWYRQDPGLGLRLIYFSYDVKMKEKGDIPEGYSVSREKKERFSLILESASTNQTSMYLCASGPPYEQYFGPGTRLTVT.

The rearrangement links TRBV11-2 to TRBJ2-1; 10 bases align to TRBD2. The CDR3 consists of 15 residues. Trimming took 6 bases from V and 5 from J; bases not matched to a gene: 7. CDR1 SGHAT and CDR2 FQNNGV come from the germline V gene. For the CDR3, the DNA is TGTGCCAGCAGGGCGGGACTAGCGAAACACAATGAGCAGTTCTTC. As protein: CASRAGLAKHNEQFF.

The sample holds many counts of this clonotype. The chain is built from TRBV29-1 and TRBJ2-3; 9 bases line up with TRBD2. With V trimmed by 6 bases and J by 3 bases, 13 bases remained unmatched. Germline loops: CDR1 SQVTM, CDR2 ANQGSEA. This CDR3 is built from 16 residues. CDR3 sequence: CSVPAGGRALTDTQYF. The CDR3 bases are TGCAGCGTCCCAGCGGGCGGGAGGGCCTTGACAGATACGCAGTATTTT.

The J gene is TRBJ1-4, the V gene TRBV29-1, with D perhaps matching TRBD1 (5 bases). This CDR3 spans 12 amino acids. Germline-derived CDR1 and CDR2 are SQVTM and ANQGSEA. The V end lost 4 bases, the J end lost 6 bases, and 9 bases lay between the germline ends. The CDR3 is CSVVGVDEKLFF. The CDR3 coding sequence is TGCAGCGTTGTAGGGGTAGATGAAAAACTGTTTTTT.

The sample holds many counts of this clonotype. This chain uses TRBV13 with TRBJ2-1; TRBD2 is a possible D gene (6 bases). The CDR3 is 14 residues long. Germline V gives CDR1 PRHDT, CDR2 FYEKMQ (reference sequence). The V and J ends lost 4 bases and 7 bases respectively, with 14 bases between them. Here the CDR3 DNA reads TGTGCCAGCAGCTGGGAAGGCGGGACGAATGAGCAGTTCTTC. Translation gives CASSWEGGTNEQFF.

The chain has TRBV7-9 and TRBJ1-5, with a tentative D call TRBD1 (5 bases). V was trimmed by 8 bases and J by 2 bases, leaving 28 bases between them. Germline CDR1 is SEHNR and CDR2 is FQNEAQ (reference sequence). This CDR3 has 19 amino acids. CDR3 region: CASSPRYVGGARGNQPQHF. CDR3 bases: TGTGCCAGCTCACCCCGTTATGTTGGAGGGGCGCGAGGCAATCAGCCCCAGCATTTT. Full variable domain (missing parts from reference TRBV7-9 and TRBJ1-5): DTGVSQNPRHKITKRGQNVTFRCDPISEHNRLYWYRQTLGQGPEFLTYFQNEAQLEKSRLLSDRFSAERPKGSFSTLEIQRTEQGDSAMYLCASSPRYVGGARGNQPQHFGDGTRLSIL.

The table lists this clonotype with a few counts. J is TRBJ1-1 and V is TRBV5-1; D remains ambiguous. Germline values: CDR1 SGHRS, CDR2 YFSETQ. V lost 0 bases and J lost 6, with 15 bases in between. This CDR3 contains 15 residues. Here the CDR3 reads CASSLDGQARSEAFF. The CDR3 DNA sequence: TGCGCCAGCAGCTTGGATGGCCAGGCCCGGTCTGAAGCTTTCTTT.

The chain uses TRBV12-3 or TRBV12-4 and TRBJ2-1; D is perhaps TRBD2 (6 bases). CDR3 length: 15 amino acids. The V and J ends lost 1 base and 5 bases respectively, with 12 bases between them. CDR3 nucleotide sequence: TGTGCCAGCAGTTTAGGGGCTCTAGCGAACAATGAGCAGTTCTTC. Translation: CASSLGALANNEQFF.

This clonotype appeared many times. J is TRBJ2-7 and V is TRBV2, with TRBD2 matching over 15 bases. With 7 bases clipped from V and 5 bases from J, the junction kept 9 bases outside the gene matches. CDR3 length: 16 amino acids. CDR1 is SNHLY and CDR2 is FYNNEI in the germline V gene. CDR3 sequence reads: CASTDRGTSGRNEQYF. CDR3 coding DNA: TGTGCCAGCACAGACCGAGGGACTAGCGGGAGGAACGAGCAGTACTTC.

This clonotype was counted between two and nine times. This chain links TRBV9 with TRBJ1-3, with 7 positions matching TRBD1. V trimming: 2 bases; J trimming: 2 bases; junction bases outside the gene matches: 10. CDR1 and CDR2 from the germline V gene are SGDLS and YYNGEE. This CDR3 comprises 17 residues. CDR3 amino acids: CASSVDPHDRAGNTIYF. The CDR3 nucleotides are TGTGCCAGCAGCGTCGATCCCCATGACAGGGCTGGAAACACCATATATTTT.

This clonotype was found many times. This rearrangement joins TRBV18 to TRBJ2-5, with 11 bases identical to TRBD2. The CDR3 is made up of 14 amino acids. CDR1 KGHSH and CDR2 LQKENI come from the germline V gene. The trim removed 8 bases at V and 3 bases at J, leaving 5 bases unmatched. CDR3 in DNA: TGTGCCAGCCGACCGGGACTAGCGGAAGAGACCCAGTACTTC. Its translation: CASRPGLAEETQYF. The full variable domain, its missing parts supplied by reference TRBV18 and TRBJ2-5, is NAGVMQNPRHLVRRRGQEARLRCSPMKGHSHVYWYRQLPEEGLKFMVYLQKENIIDESGMPKERFSAEFPKEGPSILRIQQVVRGDSAAYFCASRPGLAEETQYFGPGTRLLVL.

This clonotype has a count of ten or more. This CDR3 is CASSFGTSGMYEQYF. In DNA form, the CDR3 reads TGTGCCAGCAGTTTCGGAACTAGCGGGATGTACGAGCAGTACTTC. The chain carries TRBV12-3 or TRBV12-4 and TRBJ2-7, with TRBD2 matching over 10 bases. This CDR3 is built from 15 residues. With 3 bases clipped from V and 4 bases from J, the junction kept 6 bases outside the gene matches.

The J gene is TRBJ1-5, the V gene TRBV2; 7 bases align to TRBD1. From germline, CDR1 is SNHLY and CDR2 FYNNEI. CDR3 length: 15 amino acids. J gave up 3 bases and V 5 bases, and 7 bases lay outside the gene matches. The CDR3 protein is CASSHQGGPNQPQHF. The CDR3 DNA is TGTGCCAGCAGTCACCAGGGGGGTCCCAATCAGCCCCAGCATTTT.